This T cell receptor (delta chain) emerged from a study of γδ T cells in repeated Plasmodium falciparum infection. Vgamma9/Vdelta2+ and Vdelta2-negative gammadelta T cells were flow-sorted from PBMC for bulk sequencing. The sample holds a few counts of this clone. The protein TCRdb lists belongs to a much larger clone and differs from this DNA's translation at residue 8, which points to a read error; the protein shown is made from the DNA. CDR3 size: 23 residues. J gave up 0 bases and V 0 bases, and 21 bases lay outside the gene matches. Germline loops: CDR1 GEAIGNYY, CDR2 EKD. TCRdb reanalysed the multiplex PCR reads via CATT. The sample records 50,000 to 55,000 delta-chain clones, 1.5% to 2% being singletons.

The clonotype originates from a pool of human donors (malaria-infected and uninfected, not separated). J is TRDJ1 and V is TRDV2; TRDD3 aligns across 13 bases. The sample consisted of gamma-delta T cells from blood. CDR3 sequence: CACDTVKDQILGDTDRYTDKLIF. CDR3 sequence (DNA): TGTGCCTGTGACACCGTAAAAGATCAGATACTGGGGGATACGGACAGGTACACCGATAAACTCATCTTT.